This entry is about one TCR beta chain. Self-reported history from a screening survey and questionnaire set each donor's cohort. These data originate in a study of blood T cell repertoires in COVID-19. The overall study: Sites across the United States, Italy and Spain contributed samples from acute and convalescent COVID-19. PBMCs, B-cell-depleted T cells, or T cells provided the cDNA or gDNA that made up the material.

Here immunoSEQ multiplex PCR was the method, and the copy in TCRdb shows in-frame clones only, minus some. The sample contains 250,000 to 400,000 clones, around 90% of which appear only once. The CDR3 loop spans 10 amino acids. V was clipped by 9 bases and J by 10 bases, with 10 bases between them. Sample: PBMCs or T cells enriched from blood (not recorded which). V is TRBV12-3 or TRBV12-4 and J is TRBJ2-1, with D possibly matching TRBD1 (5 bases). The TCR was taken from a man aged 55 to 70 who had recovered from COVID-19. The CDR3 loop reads CASRQNEQFF. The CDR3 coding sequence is TGTGCCAGTCGACAGAACGAGCAGTTCTTC.